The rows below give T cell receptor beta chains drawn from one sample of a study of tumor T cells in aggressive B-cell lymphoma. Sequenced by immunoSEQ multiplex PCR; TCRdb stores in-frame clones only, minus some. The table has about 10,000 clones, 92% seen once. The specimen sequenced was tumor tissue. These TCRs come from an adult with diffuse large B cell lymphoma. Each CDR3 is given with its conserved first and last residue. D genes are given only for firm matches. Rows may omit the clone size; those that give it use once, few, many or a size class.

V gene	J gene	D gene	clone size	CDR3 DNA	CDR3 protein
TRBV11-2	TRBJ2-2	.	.	TGTGCCAGCAGCTTAGAACGCGCCGGGGAGCTGTTTTTT	CASSLERAGELFF
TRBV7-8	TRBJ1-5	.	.	TGTGCCAGCAGCTTCAGGGGTAGCCAGCCCCAGCATTTT	CASSFRGSQPQHF
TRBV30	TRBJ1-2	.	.	TGTGCCTGGAGCCTAGGCGGGGGCTACACCTTC	CAWSLGGGYTF
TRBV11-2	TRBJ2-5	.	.	TGTGCCAGCAGCTTGGAGGGATCGGTGACCCAGTACTTC	CASSLEGSVTQYF
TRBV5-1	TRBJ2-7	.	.	TGCGCCAGCGGGGAGGGGGACTCCTACGAGCAGTACTTC	CASGEGDSYEQYF
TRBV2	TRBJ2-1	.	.	TGTGCCAGCCTTCCCGGACCGGGTTCAGGGAACTCCTACAATGAGCAGTTCTTC	CASLPGPGSGNSYNEQFF
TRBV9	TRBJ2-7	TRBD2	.	TGTGCCAGCAGCACTACTAGCGGGAGGTTCTCCTACGAGCAGTACTTC	CASSTTSGRFSYEQYF
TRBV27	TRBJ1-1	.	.	TGTGCCAGCAGTTTAATCGCTAGGGGATCTGAAGCTTTCTTT	CASSLIARGSEAFF
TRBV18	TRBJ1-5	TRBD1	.	TGTGCCAGCTCAATGGACAGGGTTCAGCCCCAGCATTTT	CASSMDRVQPQHF
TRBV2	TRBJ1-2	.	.	TGTGCCAGCACCGTAAACTATGGCTACACCTTC	CASTVNYGYTF
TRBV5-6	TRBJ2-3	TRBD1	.	TGTGCCAGCAGCTTGAGGGACAGCCCGTACACAGATACGCAGTATTTT	CASSLRDSPYTDTQYF
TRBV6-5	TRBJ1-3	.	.	TGTGCCAGCAGTTACACGGACAGCAGCTCTGGAAACACCATATATTTT	CASSYTDSSSGNTIYF
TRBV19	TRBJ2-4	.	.	TGTGCCAGTAGTACCTTAGTTGACACCTACCAAGAAAACATTCAGTACTTC	CASSTLVDTYQENIQYF
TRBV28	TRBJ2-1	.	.	TGTGCCAGCAGTCCCAGGGTAGGATCGGTACGCAATGAGCAGTTCTTC	CASSPRVGSVRNEQFF
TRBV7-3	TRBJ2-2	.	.	TGTGCCAGCAGCTTAGGGAGTACCGGGGAGCTGTTTTTT	CASSLGSTGELFF
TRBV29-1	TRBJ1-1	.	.	TGCAGCGTTGAAGGTGGGCAGGGGTGGAACACTGAAGCTTTCTTT	CSVEGGQGWNTEAFF
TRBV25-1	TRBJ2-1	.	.	TGTGCCAGCCAGGGTTACAATGAGCAGTTCTTC	CASQGYNEQFF
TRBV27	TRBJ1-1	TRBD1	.	TGTGCCAGCAGTTTGGGACAGCTCACTGAAGCTTTCTTT	CASSLGQLTEAFF
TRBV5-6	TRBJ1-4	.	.	TGTGCCAGCAGCCGCAGGTTTCTTAATGAAAAACTGTTTTTT	CASSRRFLNEKLFF
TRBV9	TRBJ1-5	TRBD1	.	TGTGCCAGCAGCGCTGGAACAGGGGTCAGCAATCAGCCCCAGCATTTT	CASSAGTGVSNQPQHF
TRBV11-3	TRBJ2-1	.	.	TGTGCCAGCAGCTTGGGCGGGGAATTCGACAATGAGCAGTTCTTC	CASSLGGEFDNEQFF
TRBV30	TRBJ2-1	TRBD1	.	TGTGCCTCCTCAGGAGGGGGGACAGGGCTGCACAATGAGCAGTTCTTC	CASSGGGTGLHNEQFF
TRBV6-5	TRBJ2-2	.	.	TGTGCCAGCAGTTACAAGTTCCTCGGGGACGGGGAGCTGTTTTTT	CASSYKFLGDGELFF
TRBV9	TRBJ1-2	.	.	TGTGCCAGCAGCGTAGAGGGGGGGCTCGGCTACACCTTC	CASSVEGGLGYTF
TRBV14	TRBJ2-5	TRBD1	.	TGTGCCAGCAGCCCCCCTCAGGGGGCATGGGAGACCCAGTACTTC	CASSPPQGAWETQYF
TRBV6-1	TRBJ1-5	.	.	TGTGCCAGCAGTGCGGGCAGGGGCCTTCCATACAATCAGCCCCAGCATTTT	CASSAGRGLPYNQPQHF
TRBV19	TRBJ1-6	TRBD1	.	TGTGCCAGTAGTAAAAACAGGGGGGATTCACCCCTCCACTTT	CASSKNRGDSPLHF
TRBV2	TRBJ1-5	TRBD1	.	TGTGCCAGCAGTGCCCCACAGGGGGGTTATCAGCCCCAGCATTTT	CASSAPQGGYQPQHF
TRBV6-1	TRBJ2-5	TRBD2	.	TGTGCCAGCAGCCCCTCTAGGACTAGCGGGACGCGACAGTACTTC	CASSPSRTSGTRQYF
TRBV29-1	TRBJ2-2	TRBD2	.	TGCAGCGTTGAGACTAGCGGGAGGTCCGGGGAGCTGTTTTTT	CSVETSGRSGELFF
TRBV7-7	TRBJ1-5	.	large	TGTGCTAGCAGCTTAGCGCGGAGGGGTAGCAATCAGCCCCAGCATTTT	CASSLARRGSNQPQHF
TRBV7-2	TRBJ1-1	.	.	TGTGCCAGCAGCAACAACGGTGGGAGGGCTTTCTTT	CASSNNGGRAFF
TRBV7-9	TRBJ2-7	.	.	TGTGCCAGCAGCTTAGCTCACGGGAACGAGCAGTACTTC	CASSLAHGNEQYF
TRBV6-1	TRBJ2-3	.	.	TGTGCCAGCACTAAGCGGTCTAGCACAGATACGCAGTATTTT	CASTKRSSTDTQYF
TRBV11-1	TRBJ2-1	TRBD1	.	TGTGCCAGCAGCTTGGACAGGGGGCAATACAATGAGCAGTTCTTC	CASSLDRGQYNEQFF
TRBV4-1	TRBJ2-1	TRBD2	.	TGCGCCAGCAGCCGACTAGCGGGAGAATACAATGAGCAGTTCTTC	CASSRLAGEYNEQFF
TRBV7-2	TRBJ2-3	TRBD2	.	TGTGCCAGCAGCTCGGCTAGCGGGGGGGCGACGGATACGCAGTATTTT	CASSSASGGATDTQYF
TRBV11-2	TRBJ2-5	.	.	TGTGCCAGCAGCTTAGAAGTCCACAGAGAGACCCAGTACTTC	CASSLEVHRETQYF
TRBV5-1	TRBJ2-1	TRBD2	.	TGCGCCAGCAGCCTTCTAGCGGGAGTTTCTAATGAGCAGTTCTTC	CASSLLAGVSNEQFF
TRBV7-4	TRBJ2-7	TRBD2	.	TGTGCCAGCAGCTTTGGGGGGGACTACGAGCAGTACTTC	CASSFGGDYEQYF
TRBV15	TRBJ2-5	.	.	TGTGCCACCAGCAGGGGCAGGGAATCATGGAAGGAGACCCAGTACTTC	CATSRGRESWKETQYF
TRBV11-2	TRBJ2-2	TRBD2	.	TGTGCCAGCAGCTTACAGCGGGGTCCGAACACCGGGGAGCTGTTTTTT	CASSLQRGPNTGELFF
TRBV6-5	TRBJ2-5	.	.	TGTGCCAGCAGTTCTCCAGTGGGGCGGCAGACCCAGTACTTC	CASSSPVGRQTQYF
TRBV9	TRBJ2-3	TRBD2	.	TGTGCCAGCAGCGAGGGTCAACTAGCGGGAGGAGCAGATACGCAGTATTTT	CASSEGQLAGGADTQYF
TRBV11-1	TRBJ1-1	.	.	TGTGCCAGCAGCCGGCGGGGCAAAAACACTGAAGCTTTCTTT	CASSRRGKNTEAFF
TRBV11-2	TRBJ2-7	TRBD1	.	TGTGCCAGCAGCCCAGTGGGACAGGGCGGCTCCTACGAGCAGTACTTC	CASSPVGQGGSYEQYF
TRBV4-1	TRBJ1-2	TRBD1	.	TGCGCCAGCAGCCAAACCGGGACAGGGGGCGTCTATGGCTACACCTTC	CASSQTGTGGVYGYTF
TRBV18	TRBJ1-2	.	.	TGTGCCAGCTCAACGACGGACATGTCTAACTATGGCTACACCTTC	CASSTTDMSNYGYTF
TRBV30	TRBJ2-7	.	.	TGTGCCTGGTCGGCAGGGAGGTACGAGCAGTACTTC	CAWSAGRYEQYF
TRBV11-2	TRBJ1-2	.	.	TGTGCCAGCAGTTCTCCGGGGAACTATGGCTACACCTTC	CASSSPGNYGYTF
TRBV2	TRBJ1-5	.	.	TGTGCCAGCAGCCCCGGACTAAGAAATCAGCCCCAGCATTTT	CASSPGLRNQPQHF